This T cell receptor beta chain was captured by sequencing in a study of kidney transplant recipient with SARS-CoV-2 infection. Germline assignment: CDR1 SGHTS and CDR2 YDEGEE. This CDR3 contains 16 residues. The V and J ends lost 7 bases and 4 bases respectively, with 23 bases between them. Via MiXCR, TCRdb re-called the reads, giving one row per CDR3 protein. Of 200,000 to 300,000 distinct CDR3 sequences listed, 29% are singletons. As concerns this clonotype: This may be a read error, as it is one base from a much larger clone. The final CDR3 position lacks the conserved phenylalanine or tryptophan, pointing to a likely read error.

This chain connects TRBV5-8 to TRBJ1-2, with no clear D. Sequencing used a blood sample, obtained at baseline and on day 111 from a kidney transplant recipient. This receptor was obtained from a male patient in his 30s who had COVID-19 and was a kidney transplant recipient. Some of these T cells may belong to the graft donor. This chain's CDR3 is CASLNFHPRKTYGYTL. The CDR3 DNA follows: TGTGCCAGCTTAAATTTTCATCCACGAAAGACCTATGGCTACACCCTC.